This T cell receptor (beta chain) was profiled in a study of long-term antiretroviral therapy in people with HIV. This clone has just one count. Germline assignment: CDR1 MNHEY and CDR2 SVGAGI. The V end was cut by 6 bases, the J end by 3 bases, with 15 bases between. CDR3 length equals 14 residues. The libraries were made with immunoSEQ v3.0 at survey level. Sequencing used immunoSEQ multiplex PCR; TCRdb keeps in-frame clones, though not all of them. The data contain 23,000 or so clones, roughly 79% of them seen just once; the ten biggest clones take up around 10%. The clonotype was recovered from a man aged 25-40 years with HIV. The V and J genes are TRBV6-5 and TRBJ2-7, with a possible D match to TRBD1 (5 bases). Sequencing used unsorted PBMCs, obtained 2.1 years after starting antiretroviral therapy. CDR3 in amino acids: CASSLDRNYYEQYF. The CDR3 DNA reads TGTGCCAGCAGCCTCGACAGAAATTACTACGAGCAGTACTTC.